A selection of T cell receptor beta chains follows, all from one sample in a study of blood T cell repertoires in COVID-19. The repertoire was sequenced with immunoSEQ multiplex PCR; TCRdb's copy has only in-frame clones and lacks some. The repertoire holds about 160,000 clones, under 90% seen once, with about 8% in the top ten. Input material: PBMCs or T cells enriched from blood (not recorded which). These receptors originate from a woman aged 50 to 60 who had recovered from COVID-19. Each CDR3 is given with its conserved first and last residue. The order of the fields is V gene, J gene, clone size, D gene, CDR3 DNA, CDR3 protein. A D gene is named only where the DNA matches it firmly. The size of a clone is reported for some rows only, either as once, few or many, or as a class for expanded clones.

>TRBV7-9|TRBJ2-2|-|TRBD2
TGTGCCAGCAGCCCTACGGGGGGGGCGAACACCGGGGAGCTGTTTTTT
CASSPTGGANTGELFF
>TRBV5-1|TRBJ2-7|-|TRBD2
TGCGCCAGCAGCTTGGAAGCGGGAGGGCATGTCTACGAGCAGTACTTC
CASSLEAGGHVYEQYF
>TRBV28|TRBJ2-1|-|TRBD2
TGTGCCAGCAGGAAGCGGGAGGGCCTTGAGCAGTTCTTC
CASRKREGLEQFF
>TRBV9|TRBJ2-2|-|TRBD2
TGTGCCAGCAGCGTGAGCGGGAGAGGAGGCGGGGAGCTGTTTTTT
CASSVSGRGGGELFF
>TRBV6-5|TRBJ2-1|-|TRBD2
TGTGCCAGCAGGCTAGCGGGCGTTTCCTACAATGAGCAGTTCTTC
CASRLAGVSYNEQFF
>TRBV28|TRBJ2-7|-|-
TGTGCCAGCAGTTTTATTATTTACGAGCAGTACTTC
CASSFIIYEQYF
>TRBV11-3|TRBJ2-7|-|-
TGTGCCAGCAGCTTATATTCCCGCTACGAGCAGTACTTC
CASSLYSRYEQYF
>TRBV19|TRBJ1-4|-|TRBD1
TGTGCCAGTAGTATCCACCCCCCAGGGGGACTAGATCGGGAAAAACTGTTTTTT
CASSIHPPGGLDREKLFF
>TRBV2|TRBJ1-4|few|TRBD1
TGTGCCAGCAAGAGACAGGGCGCTGGGGGTGAAAAACTGTTTTTT
CASKRQGAGGEKLFF
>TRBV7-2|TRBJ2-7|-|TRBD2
TGTGCCAGCAGTGGGACTAGCGGTACCTACGAGCAGTACTTC
CASSGTSGTYEQYF
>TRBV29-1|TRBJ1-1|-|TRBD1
TGCAGCGTTGAAGCGCGCTATACAGGGGGGATAGATGAAGCTTTCTTT
CSVEARYTGGIDEAFF
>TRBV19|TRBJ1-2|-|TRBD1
TGTGCCAGTAGTAGGACAGGGGACTATGGCTACACCTTC
CASSRTGDYGYTF
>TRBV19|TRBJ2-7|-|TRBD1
TGTGCCAGTAGTGGTCAGGGGGCATCCTACGAGCAGTACTTC
CASSGQGASYEQYF
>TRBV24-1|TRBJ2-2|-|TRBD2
TGTGCCACCAGTGACCGAACGGGGGGGTCTAACACCGGGGAGCTGTTTTTT
CATSDRTGGSNTGELFF
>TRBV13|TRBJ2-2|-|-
TGTGCCAGCCGATCGGGGTTGGTGGCCGGGGAGCTGTTTTTT
CASRSGLVAGELFF
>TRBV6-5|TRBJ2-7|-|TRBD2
TGTGCCAGCAGGACTAGCGGGAGTCTCTACGAGCAGTACTTC
CASRTSGSLYEQYF
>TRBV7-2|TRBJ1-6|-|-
TGTGCCAGCAGCTTAGTCAGCGGGGTAAATTCACCCCTCCACTTT
CASSLVSGVNSPLHF
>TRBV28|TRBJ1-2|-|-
TGTGCCAGCGAGACTACACTCTTCGGGAGCGTTTCTGGCTACACCTTC
CASETTLFGSVSGYTF
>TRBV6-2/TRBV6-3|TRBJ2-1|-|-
TGTGCCAGCAGTCTCGGTGTTTATGAGGGCTACAATGAGCAGTTCTTC
CASSLGVYEGYNEQFF
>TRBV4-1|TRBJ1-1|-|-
TGCGCCAGCAGCCACCGAATTCTGGGGTCGAGGGCTGAAGCTTTCTTT
CASSHRILGSRAEAFF
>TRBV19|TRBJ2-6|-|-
TGTGCCAGTAGTATTAGGGGTGTTGGGGCCAACGTCCTGACTTTC
CASSIRGVGANVLTF
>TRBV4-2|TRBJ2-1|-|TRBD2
TGTGCCAGCAGCCAATCCTTAGCGGGGCCTTACAATGAGCAGTTCTTC
CASSQSLAGPYNEQFF
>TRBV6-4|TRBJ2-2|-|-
TGTGCCAGCAGTGCGACACCGACAGTTTCGAACACCGGGGAGCTGTTTTTT
CASSATPTVSNTGELFF
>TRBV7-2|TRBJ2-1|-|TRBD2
TGTGCCAGCAGCCTGAATGCGGGGGGGTTAGATGAGCAGTTCTTC
CASSLNAGGLDEQFF
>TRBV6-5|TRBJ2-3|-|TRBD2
TGTGCCAGCACCGAATCTAGCGGGGGGGTTCGTACGCAGTATTTT
CASTESSGGVRTQYF
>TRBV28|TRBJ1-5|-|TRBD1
TGTGCCAGCAGCCTAAACTCCGGGACAGGGTTCAATCAGCCCCAGCATTTT
CASSLNSGTGFNQPQHF
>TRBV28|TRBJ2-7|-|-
TGTGCCAGCAGTCCAGGGTCCCACGAGCAGTACTTC
CASSPGSHEQYF
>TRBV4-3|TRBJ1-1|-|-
TGCGCCAGCAGCCACCCCCGAGGGTCAGGTACTGAAGCTTTCTTT
CASSHPRGSGTEAFF
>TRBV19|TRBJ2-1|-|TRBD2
TGTGCCAGTAGTATGGACTTCCTCCTAGGACTAGCGGGAGGGTCGCGGAATGAGCAGTTCTTC
CASSMDFLLGLAGGSRNEQFF
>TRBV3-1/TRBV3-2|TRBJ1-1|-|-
TGTGCCAGCAGCCAAGATCTCGGACAGACTGAAGCTTTCTTT
CASSQDLGQTEAFF
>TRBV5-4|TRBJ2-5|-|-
TGTGCCAGCAGCTTGGGGGCCAGGGACCAAGAGACCCAGTACTTC
CASSLGARDQETQYF
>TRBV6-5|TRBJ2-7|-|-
TGTGCCAGCAGGAGACTAGTGGAGGGCCCCTACGAGCAGTACTTC
CASRRLVEGPYEQYF
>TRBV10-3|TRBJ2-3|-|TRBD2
TGTGCCATCAGTGGGACTAGCGGGAGGGCCTGGAGAGATACGCAGTATTTT
CAISGTSGRAWRDTQYF
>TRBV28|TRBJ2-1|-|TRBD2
TGTGCCAGCAGAGGAGCGGGGGTATCCTACAATGAGCAGTTCTTC
CASRGAGVSYNEQFF
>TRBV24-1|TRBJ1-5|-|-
TGTGCCACCAGTGATTCCAGGGTGGGGAATCAGCCCCAGCATTTT
CATSDSRVGNQPQHF
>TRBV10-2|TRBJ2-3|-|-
TGCGCCAGCAGTGTTCGGGGAGAGGGAACAGATACGCAGTATTTT
CASSVRGEGTDTQYF
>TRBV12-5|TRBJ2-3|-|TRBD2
TGTGCTAGTGGTTTGGTACCGGGACTAGCGGTATCTAGCACAGATACGCAGTATTTT
CASGLVPGLAVSSTDTQYF
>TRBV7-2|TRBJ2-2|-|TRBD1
TGTGCCAGCAGCTTAGATCCGGGACAGGGGTTTTTCACCGGGGAGCTGTTTTTT
CASSLDPGQGFFTGELFF
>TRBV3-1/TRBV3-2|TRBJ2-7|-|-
TGTGCCAGCAGCCAGCGCGAGGCCTACGAGCAGTACTTC
CASSQREAYEQYF
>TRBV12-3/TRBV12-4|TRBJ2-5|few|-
TGTGCCAGCAGTGTGCGTCGTGTGGAGACCCAGTACTTC
CASSVRRVETQYF
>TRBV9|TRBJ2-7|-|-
TGTGCCAGCAGCGGCGACAGTTCCGGCGAGCAGTACTTC
CASSGDSSGEQYF
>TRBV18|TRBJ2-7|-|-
TGTGCCAGCTCACCCGGGACACCGTACGAGCAGTACTTC
CASSPGTPYEQYF